One sample yielded the 10 T cell receptor beta chains listed below, sequenced in a study of vaccination and CD4 T cells after COVID-19. The treatment here: roughly ten-day PBMC culture with coronavirus spike peptide pools or control peptides (ViraFEST assay). The unexposed donor's CD4+ T cells were collected before the COVID-19 pandemic (2011-2018). Antigens of these TCRs are unknown. Cultured CD4+ T cell DNA underwent sequencing with the Oncomine TCR Beta short-read assay. DNA came from CD4+ T cells after culture. TCRdb independently ran MiXCR on the PCR reads; one entry per CDR3 protein. The table lists approximately 9,000 distinct CDR3 sequences, about 39% of them singletons. The specimen sequenced was CD4+ T cells from blood, cultured in vitro. The source is a human donor in good health.

The chain uses TRBV20-1 and TRBJ2-1, with 13 nucleotides matching TRBD2. Looked up from germline, CDR1 is DFQATT and CDR2 is SNEGSKA (reference sequence). This CDR3 comprises 18 residues. The ends lost 6 bases at V and 1 base at J; junction bases unmatched: 12. The CDR3 reads CSAPPRTSGRGSYNEQFF. CDR3 in DNA: TGCAGTGCCCCCCCGAGGACTAGCGGGAGAGGTTCCTACAATGAGCAGTTCTTC.

V gene TRBV20-1 combines with J gene TRBJ2-3, with 14 bases identical to TRBD2. Losses at the gene ends were 5 bases for V and 6 bases for J; bases not matched to a gene: 7. CDR3 length equals 15 residues. The germline CDR1 and CDR2 sequences are DFQATT and SNEGSKA (reference sequence). The CDR3 is CSAPGTSGSRDTQYF. As DNA, the CDR3 is TGCAGTGCTCCTGGGACTAGCGGGAGTAGGGATACGCAGTATTTT.

This clonotype was detected a few times. The rearrangement joins TRBV7-2 to TRBJ2-7; 9 bases map to TRBD1. V lost 5 bases to trimming and J lost 3 bases; unmatched junction nucleotides: 8. The CDR3 is 15 amino acids. The V gene's germline CDR1 is SGHTA and CDR2 FQGNSA. CDR3 sequence (DNA): TGTGCCAGCAGCCCGACCGGGACAGGGTACTACGAGCAGTACTTC. Its translation: CASSPTGTGYYEQYF.

This clonotype was observed a handful of times. This sequence joins TRBV6-1 and TRBJ1-2; 9 nucleotides agree with TRBD1. CDR1 is MNHNS, CDR2 SASEGT, per germline. J lost 7 bases, V lost 5 bases, and 5 bases had no gene match. There are 13 residues in the CDR3. For the CDR3, the DNA is TGTGCCAGCAGTACCGGGACAGGGCTTGGCTACACCTTC. This codes for CASSTGTGLGYTF.

A few counts support this clonotype. The chain is built from TRBV6-4 and TRBJ1-2; unclear D gene. The germline gives CDR1 MRHNA, CDR2 SNTAGT. Trimming took off 4 bases at V and 2 bases at J, with 8 bases between the two ends. The CDR3 sequence is 13 residues long. CDR3 DNA sequence: TGTGCCAGCAGTGCTGAAGCCAACTATGGCTACACCTTC. As protein: CASSAEANYGYTF.

The chain uses TRBV6-2 or TRBV6-3 and TRBJ1-2; perhaps TRBD1 as D (6 bases). Trimming shortened V by 6 bases and J by 6 bases, and 20 bases separated the two germline ends. CDR3 size: 15 residues. The germline CDR1 and CDR2 sequences are MNHEY and SVGEGT. CDR3 protein: CASRPRGLTGDGYTF. The DNA for the CDR3 is TGTGCCAGCAGGCCCCGGGGGCTCACGGGAGATGGCTACACCTTC.

The V and J genes are TRBV5-4 and TRBJ1-5; TRBD1 might be the D (5 bases). This CDR3 has 16 amino acids. From germline, CDR1 is SGHNT and CDR2 YYREEE (reference sequence). V gave up 1 base and J gave up 5 bases, with 16 bases separating them. The CDR3 spells CASSLYEGLGDQPQHF. In DNA, the CDR3 is TGTGCCAGCAGCTTGTACGAGGGGTTAGGGGATCAGCCCCAGCATTTT.

The chain carries TRBV15 and TRBJ2-3; the match to TRBD2 covers 9 bases. This CDR3 is 15 amino acids long. Germline V gene sequence: CDR1 LNHNV, CDR2 YYDKDF (reference sequence). Trimming cost V 0 bases and J 7 bases; bases outside gene matches: 5. CDR3: CATSRDAGLANTQYF. In nucleotides, the CDR3 is TGTGCCACCAGCAGAGATGCGGGACTAGCCAATACGCAGTATTTT.

V and J are TRBV20-1 and TRBJ2-1; 9 bases are a match to TRBD2. The CDR3 has 19 amino acids. The V segment lost 0 bases and the J segment 5 bases; nucleotides outside the gene matches: 17. CDR1 DFQATT and CDR2 SNEGSKA come from the germline V gene (reference sequence). For the CDR3, the DNA is TGCAGTGCTAGAGATCAGGGGGTCCCTAGCGGGGAGATCCACAATGAGCAGTTCTTC. Encoded protein: CSARDQGVPSGEIHNEQFF.

The chain uses TRBV2 and TRBJ2-1, with D possibly TRBD2 on 7 matching bases. The V end was cut by 4 bases, the J end by 1 base, with 14 bases between. Germline assignment: CDR1 SNHLY and CDR2 FYNNEI. This CDR3 is 16 amino acids long. The CDR3, as DNA: TGTGCCAGCAGTGCTGAGAGGGGGGGATCCTACAATGAGCAGTTCTTC. Protein: CASSAERGGSYNEQFF.